This TCR beta chain was obtained from a study of blood T cell repertoires in COVID-19. Study background: COVID-19 samples, acute and convalescent, were from the United States, Italy and Spain.

V gave up 5 bases and J gave up 6 bases; unmatched junction bases: 7. Per the germline V gene, CDR1 is SGHAT and CDR2 is FQNNGV. The CDR3 is 13 residues long. In the authors' workflow: By means of reference gene primer amplification, nucleated cell counts were estimated. Produced via immunoSEQ multiplex PCR; TCRdb's table is partial and in-frame only. The DNA gave D and trimming, while V, J and clone size come from that table. The data show 180,000 or so clones, 70% to 85% seen once. The sequencing sample was made of peripheral blood. The TCR sequence derives from an elderly woman with acute or convalescent COVID-19. The chain joins TRBV11-2 to TRBJ2-7, with TRBD1 matching over 7 bases. As DNA, the CDR3 is TGTGCCAGCAGCACCGACAGGGTGCCCGAGCAGTACTTC. Translation: CASSTDRVPEQYF.